These 19 T cell receptor beta chains were all obtained from the same sample, sequenced in a study of blood T cell repertoires in COVID-19 (dated by TCRdb to 2020 to 2021). To prepare the library, the immunoSEQ multiplex PCR assay was applied. TCRdb provides this immuneACCESS table in a form limited to in-frame rearrangements. Some clones are lacking; in checked studies, under half of them reflect an unresolved V gene, and why the rest are absent is not known. Across this sample there are 200,000 to 250,000 clones, with over 70% seen only once. The top ten constitute about 7% of the sample. Sequenced input: peripheral blood. The receptors were gathered from a woman between 65 and 79 years old with acute or convalescent COVID-19.

This clone was recorded once. The chain joins TRBV24-1 to TRBJ2-3, with D perhaps matching TRBD2 (5 bases). The CDR3 length is 18 residues. Deletions cut 3 bases from V and 0 bases from J, with 18 bases between. Germline V lookup: CDR1 KGHDR, CDR2 SFDVKD. The CDR3, as DNA: TGTGCCACCAGTGATAGCCGCGGGCCTCTAGTCAGCACAGATACGCAGTATTTT. As protein: CATSDSRGPLVSTDTQYF.

The rearrangement uses TRBV7-3 and TRBJ2-2; D unclear. CDR3 length: 17 amino acids. Germline V CDR1 and CDR2: SGHTA, FQGTGA. V shed 4 bases and J shed 1 base, with 16 bases lying between them. CDR3 loop: CASSSYLTSLNTGELFF. The DNA of the CDR3 is TGTGCCAGCAGCTCCTATCTGACATCTTTGAACACCGGGGAGCTGTTTTTT. Full variable domain (outside the CDR3, taken from reference TRBV7-3 and TRBJ2-2): GAGVSQTPSNKVTEKGKYVELRCDPISGHTALYWYRQSLGQGPEFLIYFQGTGAADDSGLPNDRFFAVRPEGSVSTLKIQRTERGDSAVYLCASSSYLTSLNTGELFFGEGSRLTVL.

The chain is built from TRBV24-1 and TRBJ2-2, with 7 bases fitting TRBD2. The ends lost 2 bases at V and 1 base at J; junction bases unmatched: 9. This CDR3 region has 18 residues. CDR1 is KGHDR and CDR2 is SFDVKD in the germline V gene. The CDR3 sequence: CATSDSAPGLRNTGELFF. CDR3 DNA sequence: TGTGCCACCAGTGATTCGGCCCCGGGACTAAGGAACACCGGGGAGCTGTTTTTT.

V usage is TRBV9 and J usage is TRBJ2-3; TRBD2 agrees at 8 bases. CDR1 is SGDLS and CDR2 is YYNGEE in the germline V gene. V shed 1 base, J shed 0 bases, and the junction held 4 bases outside the gene matches. This CDR3 region has 16 residues. CDR3 amino acids: CASSVRGGGSTDTQYF. The CDR3 DNA reads as TGTGCCAGCAGCGTAAGAGGCGGGGGGAGCACAGATACGCAGTATTTT.

The V call is TRBV5-1, the J call TRBJ1-1, with D unresolved. This CDR3 spans 15 amino acids. Deletions cut 5 bases from V and 0 bases from J, with 14 bases between. CDR1 SGHRS and CDR2 YFSETQ come from the germline V gene. CDR3 residues: CASRSLSSMNTEAFF. CDR3 DNA sequence: TGCGCCAGCAGGTCACTGAGCTCGATGAACACTGAAGCTTTCTTT.

This chain connects TRBV5-1 to TRBJ1-1; D is undetermined. V lost 6 bases, J lost 0 bases, and 9 bases lay in between. Germline lookup yields CDR1 SGHRS and CDR2 YFSETQ. CDR3 length: 13 amino acids. DNA for the CDR3: TGCGCCAGCAAGGTTGAGGTGAACACTGAAGCTTTCTTT. It yields the protein CASKVEVNTEAFF.

This chain links TRBV6-5 with TRBJ1-1; D possibly corresponds to TRBD1 (5 bases). V lost 11 bases, J lost 3 bases, and 16 bases lay in between. This CDR3 region has 13 residues. Germline-derived CDR1 and CDR2 are MNHEY and SVGAGI. This CDR3 is CAGRRGSDTEAFF. In DNA, the CDR3 is TGTGCCGGCCGGCGGGGGTCTGACACTGAAGCTTTCTTT.

This chain joins TRBV19 and TRBJ2-7; 7 bases are a match to TRBD1. J was trimmed by 0 bases and V by 6 bases; bases with no gene match: 11. Germline CDR1 is LNHDA and CDR2 is SQIVND (reference sequence). CDR3 length equals 16 residues. The CDR3: CASSTWDSPYSYEQYF. The CDR3 DNA is TGTGCCAGTAGCACCTGGGACAGTCCCTACTCCTACGAGCAGTACTTC.

This clone was found many times. The genes are TRBV3-1 (or the pseudogene TRBV3-2) and TRBJ1-2; a weak D match, TRBD1 (6 bases). Deletions cut 3 bases from V and 3 bases from J, with 14 bases between. The CDR3 spans 15 residues. CDR1 is LGHDT and CDR2 is YNNKEL in the germline V gene (reference sequence). CDR3 nucleotides: TGTGCCAGCAGCCATCGCCAGGACAGCTACTATGGCTACACCTTC. This codes for CASSHRQDSYYGYTF.

The rearrangement joins TRBV19 to TRBJ2-3; D might be TRBD2 (7 bases). There are 16 residues in the CDR3. Trimming took off 4 bases at V and 4 bases at J, with 18 bases between the two ends. Germline CDR1 LNHDA, CDR2 SQIVND (reference sequence). The DNA for the CDR3 is TGTGCCAGTAGTAAACGAACGGGGGGCGACGCAGATACGCAGTATTTT. It yields the protein CASSKRTGGDADTQYF.

This clone was found a few times. V is TRBV10-3 and J is TRBJ1-1; possible D gene TRBD1, 6 bases. V lost 9 bases to trimming and J lost 4 bases, with 18 bases between them. This CDR3 has 14 residues. Per germline, CDR1 ENHRY and CDR2 SYGVKD. CDR3 sequence reads: CAITGTTVRTEAFF. CDR3 sequence (DNA): TGTGCCATAACCGGGACAACAGTCCGCACTGAAGCTTTCTTT.

V and J are TRBV6-1 and TRBJ1-5, with TRBD1 identical over 7 bases. Germline V gene sequence: CDR1 MNHNS, CDR2 SASEGT. V trimming: 7 bases; J trimming: 7 bases; junction bases outside the gene matches: 10. This CDR3 comprises 14 residues. CDR3 loop: CASTPATGEQPQHF. The CDR3 DNA is TGTGCCAGCACCCCTGCAACAGGGGAACAGCCCCAGCATTTT.

This rearrangement joins TRBV30 to TRBJ1-2; maybe TRBD1 (5 bases). V was trimmed by 3 bases and J by 8 bases, leaving 28 bases between them. Germline CDR1 and CDR2: GTSNPN and SVGIG (reference sequence). The CDR3 runs 17 residues. The CDR3 loop is CAWRGRIQGLRLSGYTF. The CDR3 DNA sequence: TGTGCCTGGAGGGGGCGAATCCAGGGCCTCCGACTTAGCGGCTACACCTTC.

This clone was seen only once. The chain is built from TRBV28 and TRBJ2-3; D is uncertain. The CDR3 totals 13 residues. Per germline, CDR1 MDHEN and CDR2 SYDVKM. The V end was cut by 6 bases, the J end by 14 bases, with 21 bases between. For the CDR3, the DNA is TGTGCCAGCAGACAAACGGCGGCGGATCGTTTGTATTTT. It yields the protein CASRQTAADRLYF.

The DNA for the CDR3 is TGTGCCAGCAGCCGAAATCCGGCGGGGGGCACAGATACGCAGTATTTT. This encodes CASSRNPAGGTDTQYF. This chain uses TRBV27 with TRBJ2-3; 7 bases agree with TRBD2. Germline lookup yields CDR1 MNHEY and CDR2 SMNVEV (reference sequence). V lost 6 bases, J lost 1 base, and 10 bases stayed unmatched. The CDR3 sequence is 16 residues long.

The chain carries TRBV7-2 and TRBJ2-7, with TRBD1 matching 7 bases. CDR1 and CDR2 from the germline V gene are SGHTA and FQGNSA. CDR3 length equals 16 residues. The V gene end was trimmed by 1 base and the J gene end by 5 bases; junction bases not matched to a gene: 11. The CDR3 DNA follows: TGTGCCAGCAGCTTAGGCGACAGGGCGCGAAAGGACGAGCAGTACTTC. It specifies CASSLGDRARKDEQYF.

The chain carries TRBV5-1 and TRBJ2-1; D unresolved. Germline-derived CDR1 and CDR2 are SGHRS and YFSETQ. V shed 0 bases and J shed 8 bases, with 12 bases lying between them. The CDR3 is 14 amino acids. The CDR3 loop is CASSLGYAGDEQFF. CDR3 sequence (DNA): TGCGCCAGCAGCTTGGGCTACGCAGGCGATGAGCAGTTCTTC.

This rearrangement joins TRBV7-3 to TRBJ2-3; no firm D call. CDR3 length: 14 residues. CDR1 is SGHTA and CDR2 is FQGTGA in the germline V gene. Trimming took 5 bases from V and 2 from J, leaving 11 bases between them. This CDR3 reads CASSANGLTDTQYF. The CDR3 coding sequence is TGTGCCAGCAGCGCAAATGGGCTCACAGATACGCAGTATTTT.

This clone has a handful of counts. At one of its ends the junction is not consistent with the germline gene, which may arise from a read error. V is TRBV19 and J is TRBJ2-4, with D possibly matching TRBD2 (5 bases). The germline CDR1 and CDR2 sequences are LNHDA and SQIVND (reference sequence). The CDR3 extends over 11 amino acids. CDR3 bases: TGTGCCAGTATGCGGGCGAACACTCAGTACTTC. Amino acid sequence: CASMRANTQYF.